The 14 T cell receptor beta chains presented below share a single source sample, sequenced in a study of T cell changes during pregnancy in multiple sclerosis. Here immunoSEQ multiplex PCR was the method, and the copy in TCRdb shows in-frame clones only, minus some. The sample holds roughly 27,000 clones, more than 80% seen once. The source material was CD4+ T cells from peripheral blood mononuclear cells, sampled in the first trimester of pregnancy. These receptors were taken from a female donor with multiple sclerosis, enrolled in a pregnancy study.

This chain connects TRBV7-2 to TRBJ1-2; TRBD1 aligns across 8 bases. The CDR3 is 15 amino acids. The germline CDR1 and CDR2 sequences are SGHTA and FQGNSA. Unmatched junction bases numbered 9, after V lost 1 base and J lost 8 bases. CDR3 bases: TGTGCCAGCAGCTTAGTGGTTCTCCCAGGGGGCGGCTACACCTTC. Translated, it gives CASSLVVLPGGGYTF.

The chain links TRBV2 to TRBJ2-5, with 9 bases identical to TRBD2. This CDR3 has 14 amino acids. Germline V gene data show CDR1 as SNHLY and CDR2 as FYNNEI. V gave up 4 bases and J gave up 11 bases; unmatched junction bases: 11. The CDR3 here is CASSGGGGLGEQYF. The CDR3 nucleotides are TGTGCCAGCAGTGGCGGGGGGGGGCTCGGGGAACAGTACTTC. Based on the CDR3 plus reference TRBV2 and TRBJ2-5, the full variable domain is EPEVTQTPSHQVTQMGQEVILRCVPISNHLYFYWYRQILGQKVEFLVSFYNNEISEKSEIFDDQFSVERPDGSNFTLKIRSTKLEDSAMYFCASSGGGGLGEQYFGPGTRLLVL.

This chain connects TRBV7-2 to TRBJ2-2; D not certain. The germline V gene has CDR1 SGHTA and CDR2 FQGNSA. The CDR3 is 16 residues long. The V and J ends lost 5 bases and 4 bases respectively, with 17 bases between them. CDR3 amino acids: CASSPQRVSGTGELFF. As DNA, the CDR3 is TGTGCCAGCAGCCCCCAAAGAGTTTCGGGCACCGGGGAGCTGTTTTTT.

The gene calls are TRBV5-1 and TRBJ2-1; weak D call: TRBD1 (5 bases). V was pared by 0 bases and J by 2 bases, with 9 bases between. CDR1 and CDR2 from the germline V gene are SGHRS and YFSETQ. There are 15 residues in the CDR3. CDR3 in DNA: TGCGCCAGCAGCTTGGCCCCAGGGACCTACAATGAGCAGTTCTTC. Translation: CASSLAPGTYNEQFF.

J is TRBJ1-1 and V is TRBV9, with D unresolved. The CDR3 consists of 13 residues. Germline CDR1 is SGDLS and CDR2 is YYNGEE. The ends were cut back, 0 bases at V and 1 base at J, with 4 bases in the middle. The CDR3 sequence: CASSVDWNTEAFF. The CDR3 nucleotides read TGTGCCAGCAGCGTAGACTGGAACACTGAAGCTTTCTTT.

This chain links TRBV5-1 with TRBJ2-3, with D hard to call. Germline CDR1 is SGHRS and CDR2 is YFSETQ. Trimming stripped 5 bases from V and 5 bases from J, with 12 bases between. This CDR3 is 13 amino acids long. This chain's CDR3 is CASSSTLRDTQYF. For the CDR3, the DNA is TGCGCCAGCAGTTCCACCCTAAGAGATACGCAGTATTTT.

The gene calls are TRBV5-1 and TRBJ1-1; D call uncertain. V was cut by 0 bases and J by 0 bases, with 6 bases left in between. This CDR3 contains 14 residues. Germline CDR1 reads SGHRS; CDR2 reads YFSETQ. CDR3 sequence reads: CASSLGVLNTEAFF. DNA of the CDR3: TGCGCCAGCAGCTTGGGAGTACTGAACACTGAAGCTTTCTTT.

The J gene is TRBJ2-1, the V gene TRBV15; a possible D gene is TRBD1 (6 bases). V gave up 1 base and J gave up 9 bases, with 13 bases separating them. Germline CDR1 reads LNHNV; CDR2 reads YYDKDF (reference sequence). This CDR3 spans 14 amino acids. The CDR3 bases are TGTGCCACCAGCAGAGGCGGGCAGGGGCGTGAGCAGTTCTTC. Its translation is CATSRGGQGREQFF.

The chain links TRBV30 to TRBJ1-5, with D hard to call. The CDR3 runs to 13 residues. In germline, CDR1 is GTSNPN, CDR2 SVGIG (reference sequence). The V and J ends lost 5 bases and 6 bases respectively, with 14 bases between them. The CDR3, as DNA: TGTGCCTGGGAAGCCGGGGAGGGTCAGCCCCAGCATTTT. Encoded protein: CAWEAGEGQPQHF.

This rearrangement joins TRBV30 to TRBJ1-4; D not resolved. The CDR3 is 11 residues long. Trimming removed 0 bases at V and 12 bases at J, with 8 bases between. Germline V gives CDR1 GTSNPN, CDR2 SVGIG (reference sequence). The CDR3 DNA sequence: TGTGCCTGGAGTGTGGGCATACAACTGTTTTTT. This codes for CAWSVGIQLFF.

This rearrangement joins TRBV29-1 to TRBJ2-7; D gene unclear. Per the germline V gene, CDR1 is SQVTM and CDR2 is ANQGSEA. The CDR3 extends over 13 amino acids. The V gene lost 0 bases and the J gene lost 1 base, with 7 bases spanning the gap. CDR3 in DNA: TGCAGCGTTGAAGATCCCTCTTCCTACGAGCAGTACTTC. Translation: CSVEDPSSYEQYF.

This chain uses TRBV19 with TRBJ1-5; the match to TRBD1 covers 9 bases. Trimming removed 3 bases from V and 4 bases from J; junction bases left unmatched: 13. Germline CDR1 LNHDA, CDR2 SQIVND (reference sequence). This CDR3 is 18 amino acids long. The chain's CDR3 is CASSIATGGHPSNQPQHF. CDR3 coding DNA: TGTGCCAGTAGTATCGCGACAGGGGGTCACCCTTCAAATCAGCCCCAGCATTTT.

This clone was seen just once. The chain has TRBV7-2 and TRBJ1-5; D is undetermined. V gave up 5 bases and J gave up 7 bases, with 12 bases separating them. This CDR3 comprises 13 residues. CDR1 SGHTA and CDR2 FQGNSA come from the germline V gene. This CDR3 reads CASSIWREQPQHF. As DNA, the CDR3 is TGTGCCAGCAGCATATGGAGGGAACAGCCCCAGCATTTT.

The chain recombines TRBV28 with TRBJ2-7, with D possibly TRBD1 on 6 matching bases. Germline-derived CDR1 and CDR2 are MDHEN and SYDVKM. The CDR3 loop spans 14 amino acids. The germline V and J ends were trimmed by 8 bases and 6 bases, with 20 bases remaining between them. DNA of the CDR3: TGTGCCAGCCTCGGCACAGGGCGCTTGGGCGAGCAGTACTTC. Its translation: CASLGTGRLGEQYF.